One and the same sample provided the 10 T cell receptor beta chains below, sequenced in a study of blood T cell repertoires in COVID-19. TCRdb's copy holds only in-frame clones and misses some; the assay was immunoSEQ multiplex PCR. The table lists around 140,000 clones, about 81% of them singletons. Sequencing was carried out using PBMCs or T cells enriched from blood (not recorded which). These receptors were obtained from a man in his forties with acute COVID-19.

The chain carries TRBV7-2 and TRBJ1-3, with TRBD1 as a possible D gene (6 bases). Trimming took off 1 base at V and 0 bases at J, with 10 bases between the two ends. The CDR3 spans 16 residues. From germline, CDR1 is SGHTA and CDR2 FQGNSA. The CDR3 spells CASSLGVTGSGNTIYF. As DNA, the CDR3 is TGTGCCAGCAGCTTAGGGGTGACAGGCTCTGGAAACACCATATATTTT.

The chain carries TRBV11-2 and TRBJ1-1; D is ambiguous. Trimming cost V 5 bases and J 0 bases, with 4 bases left between them. This CDR3 region has 12 residues. Germline assignment: CDR1 SGHAT and CDR2 FQNNGV. Here the CDR3 DNA reads TGTGCCAGCAGCCGGGTGAACACTGAAGCTTTCTTT. It is translated as CASSRVNTEAFF.

The gene calls are TRBV15 and TRBJ1-2, with D tentatively TRBD1 (5 bases). CDR1 is LNHNV and CDR2 is YYDKDF in the germline V gene (reference sequence). The CDR3 contains 14 residues. V gave up 4 bases and J gave up 3 bases, with 12 bases separating them. The CDR3 DNA reads as TGTGCCACCAGCACCACCCAAGGGGACTATGGCTACACCTTC. It codes for CATSTTQGDYGYTF.

In this sample, this clone turned up once. The chain joins TRBV9 to TRBJ2-7; 9 bases match TRBD1. This CDR3 has 14 amino acids. The trim removed 0 bases at V and 2 bases at J, leaving 0 bases unmatched. From germline, CDR1 is SGDLS and CDR2 YYNGEE. Here the CDR3 reads CASSVGDRAYEQYF. The CDR3 DNA follows: TGTGCCAGCAGCGTAGGGGACAGGGCCTACGAGCAGTACTTC.

CDR3 loop: CASSPSGQETQYF. DNA for the CDR3: TGTGCCAGCAGTCCTAGCGGGCAAGAGACCCAGTACTTC. The rearrangement links TRBV3-1 (or the pseudogene TRBV3-2) to TRBJ2-5; 8 bases map to TRBD2. The CDR3 length is 13 residues. Germline CDR1 and CDR2: LGHDT and YNNKEL (reference sequence). V gave up 6 bases and J gave up 2 bases; unmatched junction bases: 2.

This chain links TRBV10-3 with TRBJ2-5; perhaps TRBD2 as D (6 bases). V was trimmed by 10 bases and J by 5 bases, leaving 23 bases between them. The CDR3 contains 15 residues. Per germline, CDR1 ENHRY and CDR2 SYGVKD. CDR3 residues: CATSPGSGAMETQYF. CDR3 coding DNA: TGTGCCACAAGCCCAGGTAGCGGAGCGATGGAGACCCAGTACTTC.

J is TRBJ2-2 and V is TRBV7-9; 7 bases agree with TRBD1. CDR1 and CDR2 from the germline V gene are SEHNR and FQNEAQ (reference sequence). V lost 9 bases and J lost 6; bases outside the gene matches: 13. This CDR3 is 15 amino acids long. The CDR3 nucleotides read TGTGCCAGTTTTCCACAGGGGAGAGATGCCGGGGAGCTGTTTTTT. It encodes CASFPQGRDAGELFF. The full variable domain, its missing parts supplied by reference TRBV7-9 and TRBJ2-2, is DTGVSQNPRHKITKRGQNVTFRCDPISEHNRLYWYRQTLGQGPEFLTYFQNEAQLEKSRLLSDRFSAERPKGSFSTLEIQRTEQGDSAMYLCASFPQGRDAGELFFGEGSRLTVL.

The chain recombines TRBV30 with TRBJ1-1; D is perhaps TRBD1 (6 bases). In germline, CDR1 is GTSNPN, CDR2 SVGIG (reference sequence). CDR3 length: 16 residues. Trimming removed 0 bases at V and 1 base at J, with 15 bases between. This CDR3 is CAWSVPERGGNTEAFF. The CDR3 coding sequence is TGTGCCTGGAGTGTACCGGAGAGAGGGGGGAACACTGAAGCTTTCTTT.

The rearrangement uses TRBV10-3 and TRBJ1-4; no definite D call. The CDR3 sequence is 16 residues long. CDR1 and CDR2 from the germline V gene are ENHRY and SYGVKD. The V end was cut by 9 bases, the J end by 0 bases, with 17 bases between. CDR3 DNA: TGTGCCATTTATAACCCTTACGGTGCAACTAATGAAAAACTGTTTTTT. The encoded protein is CAIYNPYGATNEKLFF.

A note on this clone: Germline is not matched at one junction end, which may reflect a read error. The rearrangement uses TRBV7-9 and TRBJ2-3, with D possibly being TRBD1 (5 bases). This CDR3 contains 13 residues. Germline assignment: CDR1 SEHNR and CDR2 FQNEAQ (reference sequence). The CDR3: CASNSQGTDTQYF. The CDR3 bases are TGTGCCAGCAACTCGCAGGGCACGGATACGCAGTATTTT.